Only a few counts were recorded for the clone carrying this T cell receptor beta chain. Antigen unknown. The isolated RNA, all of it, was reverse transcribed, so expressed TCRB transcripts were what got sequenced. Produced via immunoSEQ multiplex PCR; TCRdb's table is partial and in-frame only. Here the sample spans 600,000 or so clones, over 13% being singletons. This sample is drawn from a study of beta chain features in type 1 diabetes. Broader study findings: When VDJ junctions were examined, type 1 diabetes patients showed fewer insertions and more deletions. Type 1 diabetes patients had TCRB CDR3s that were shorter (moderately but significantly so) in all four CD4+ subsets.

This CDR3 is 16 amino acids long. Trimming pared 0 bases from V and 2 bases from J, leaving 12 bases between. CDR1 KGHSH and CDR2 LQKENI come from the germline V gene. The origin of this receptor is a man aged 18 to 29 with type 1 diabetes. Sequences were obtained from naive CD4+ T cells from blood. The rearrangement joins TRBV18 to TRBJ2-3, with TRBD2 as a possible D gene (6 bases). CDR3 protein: CASSPPGGRPTDTQYF. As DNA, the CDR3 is TGTGCCAGCTCACCACCGGGGGGAAGACCCACAGATACGCAGTATTTT.